One and the same sample provided the 12 T cell receptor beta chains below, sequenced in a study of blood T cell repertoires in COVID-19. This table comes from immunoSEQ multiplex PCR, and its TCRdb copy is limited to in-frame clones, with some not included. The sample includes under 250,000 clones, 83% seen only once; the top ten take approximately 8.6%. The source material was peripheral blood. These receptors were obtained from a man aged 35-49 years with active or convalescent COVID-19.

This clone appeared a single time. V gene TRBV6-5 combines with J gene TRBJ1-3; D not certain. Trimming pared 5 bases from V and 0 bases from J, leaving 8 bases between. This CDR3 spans 14 amino acids. Germline CDR1 and CDR2: MNHEY and SVGAGI. CDR3 sequence: CASSPRSSGNTIYF. DNA of the CDR3: TGTGCCAGCAGTCCCCGTAGCTCTGGAAACACCATATATTTT.

This clone was picked up a small number of times. The chain is built from TRBV7-2 and TRBJ2-3; D unresolved. V gave up 1 base and J gave up 2 bases, with 7 bases separating them. CDR3 length: 14 amino acids. Germline values: CDR1 SGHTA, CDR2 FQGNSA. CDR3 in amino acids: CASSLDYSTDTQYF. The CDR3 DNA is TGTGCCAGCAGCTTAGATTACTCCACAGATACGCAGTATTTT.

This chain joins TRBV6-5 and TRBJ1-2; D is ambiguous. Trimming pared 8 bases from V and 2 bases from J, leaving 6 bases between. CDR1 is MNHEY and CDR2 is SVGAGI in the germline V gene. The CDR3 is 11 amino acids. The CDR3 region is CASGLNYGYTF. The CDR3 nucleotides read TGTGCCAGCGGGCTAAACTATGGCTACACCTTC.

The chain links TRBV3-1 (or the pseudogene TRBV3-2) to TRBJ1-6; D might be TRBD1 (6 bases). V was cut by 4 bases and J by 13 bases, with 20 bases left in between. Per germline, CDR1 LGHDT and CDR2 YNNKEL (reference sequence). This CDR3 is 15 amino acids long. CDR3 amino acids: CASSPRQAALLPLHF. In DNA, the CDR3 is TGTGCCAGCAGCCCGAGACAGGCCGCTCTTCTCCCCCTCCACTTT.

V and J are TRBV19 and TRBJ1-2; no clear D gene. This CDR3 contains 15 residues. The germline V gene encodes CDR1 LNHDA and CDR2 SQIVND (reference sequence). V was trimmed by 7 bases and J by 2 bases, leaving 17 bases between them. CDR3 residues: CASTPSEMSNYGYTF. The CDR3 bases are TGTGCCAGTACTCCTTCGGAGATGAGCAACTATGGCTACACCTTC.

V usage is TRBV27 and J usage is TRBJ2-1, with 8 nucleotides matching TRBD2. V dropped 11 bases and J dropped 8; count of bases not matched to a gene: 11. This CDR3 has 13 residues. Looked up from germline, CDR1 is MNHEY and CDR2 is SMNVEV (reference sequence). The CDR3 loop reads CACRGLATHEQFF. In DNA, the CDR3 is TGTGCCTGCCGCGGACTAGCAACACATGAGCAGTTCTTC.

This clone showed up just once. The chain combines TRBV24-1 with TRBJ1-5; D is uncertain. The germline V and J ends were trimmed by 6 bases and 0 bases, with 5 bases remaining between them. From germline, CDR1 is KGHDR and CDR2 SFDVKD. The CDR3 is 13 amino acids. The CDR3 protein is CATSRYSNQPQHF. CDR3 DNA sequence: TGTGCCACCAGTCGTTATAGCAATCAGCCCCAGCATTTT.

This chain uses TRBV6-5 with TRBJ2-2; TRBD1 is a possible D gene (6 bases). This CDR3 has 15 residues. Germline CDR1 is MNHEY and CDR2 is SVGAGI. V was cut by 5 bases and J by 2 bases, with 12 bases left in between. The CDR3 region has the DNA TGTGCCAGCAGTCTCCGGACAGACAACACCGGGGAGCTGTTTTTT. Amino acids: CASSLRTDNTGELFF.

This chain links TRBV9 with TRBJ1-1, with a possible D match to TRBD1 (6 bases). This CDR3 has 17 residues. The germline gives CDR1 SGDLS, CDR2 YYNGEE. Trimming took 4 bases from V and 3 from J, leaving 22 bases between them. The chain's CDR3 is CASSHGPGQKEDTEAFF. In DNA, the CDR3 is TGTGCCAGCAGCCACGGTCCTGGACAGAAAGAGGACACTGAAGCTTTCTTT.

The V call is TRBV4-3, the J call TRBJ2-5; D gene ambiguous. This CDR3 has 14 amino acids. CDR1 and CDR2 from the germline V gene are LGHNA and YSLEER. Trimming removed 0 bases from V and 5 bases from J, with 10 bases in between. The CDR3 DNA reads TGCGCCAGCAGCCAAGAACGGTACTCGGAGACCCAGTACTTC. Protein sequence: CASSQERYSETQYF.

The genes are TRBV3-1 (or the pseudogene TRBV3-2) and TRBJ2-5, with unresolved D. Germline CDR1 reads LGHDT; CDR2 reads YNNKEL (reference sequence). The ends were cut back, 7 bases at V and 5 bases at J, with 11 bases in the middle. The CDR3 has 12 residues. The CDR3 here is CASTRGLETQYF. In nucleotides, the CDR3 is TGTGCCAGCACCCGAGGCTTGGAGACCCAGTACTTC.

The chain carries TRBV7-9 and TRBJ1-6; D unresolved. The CDR3 extends over 15 amino acids. Germline-derived CDR1 and CDR2 are SEHNR and FQNEAQ (reference sequence). With 2 bases removed from V and 10 bases from J, the gap between germline ends came to 15 bases. The CDR3 nucleotides read TGTGCCAGCAGCTTATTGCGGGAGGCCTCGTCACCCCTCCACTTT. This codes for CASSLLREASSPLHF.